Reported below is one TCR beta chain. Its antigen is still unknown. The sample originates from a study of cytomegalovirus exposure and HLA in healthy donors. Study context: Within an early data release were about 80 million unique TCRs drawn from HLA-typed donors.

Study-level results: Earlier findings revealed that most TCR beta V segments proved productive either about 87% or about 30% of the time. There were about 160 TCR beta chains listed as cytomegalovirus-associated.

PCR primers comprised 60 Vbeta and 13 Jbeta primers. Method: immunoSEQ multiplex PCR; TCRdb's copy keeps in-frame clones and lacks some. The sample lists about 190,000 clones, approximately 85% occurring once. The germline V and J ends were trimmed by 0 bases and 9 bases, with 18 bases remaining between them. The CDR3 runs 17 residues. Germline V gene lookup returns CDR1 LGHNA and CDR2 YSLEER. The material sequenced was PBMCs. This clonotype was sampled from a man between 18 and 29 years old in good health and CMV-seronegative. This chain joins TRBV4-3 and TRBJ1-6, with D possibly being TRBD1 (5 bases). CDR3: CASSQDIPGSASSPLHF. In DNA form, the CDR3 reads TGCGCCAGCAGCCAAGATATTCCAGGGTCCGCGAGTTCACCCCTCCACTTT.